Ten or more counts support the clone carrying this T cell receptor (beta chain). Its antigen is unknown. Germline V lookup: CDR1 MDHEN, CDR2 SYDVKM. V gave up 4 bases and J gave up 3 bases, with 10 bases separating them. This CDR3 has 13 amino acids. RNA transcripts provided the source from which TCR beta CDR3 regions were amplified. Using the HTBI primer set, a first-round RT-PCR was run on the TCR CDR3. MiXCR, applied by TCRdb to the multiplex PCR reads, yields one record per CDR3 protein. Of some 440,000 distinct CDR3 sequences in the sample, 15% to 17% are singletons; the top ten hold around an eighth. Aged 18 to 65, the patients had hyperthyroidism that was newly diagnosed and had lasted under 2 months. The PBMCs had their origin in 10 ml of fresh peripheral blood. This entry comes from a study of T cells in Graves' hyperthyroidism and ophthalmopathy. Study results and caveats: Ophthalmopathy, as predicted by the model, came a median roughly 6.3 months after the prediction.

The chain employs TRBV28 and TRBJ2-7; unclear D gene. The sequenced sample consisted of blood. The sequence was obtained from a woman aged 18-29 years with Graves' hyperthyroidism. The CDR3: CASSYLPGYEQYF. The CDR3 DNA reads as TGTGCCAGCAGTTATCTCCCGGGCTACGAGCAGTACTTC. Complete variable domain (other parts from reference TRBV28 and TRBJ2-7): DVKVTQSSRYLVKRTGEKVFLECVQDMDHENMFWYRQDPGLGLRLIYFSYDVKMKEKGDIPEGYSVSREKKERFSLILESASTNQTSMYLCASSYLPGYEQYFGPGTRLTVT.